This T cell receptor (beta chain) is from a study of OX40 agonist ivuxolimab in advanced cancers. About the research overall: Dose-escalation patients suffered from hepatocellular carcinoma, melanoma, renal cell or head and neck cancer. Aged about 20 to 85 with a mean of 60 years, they were less than 90% male. Prior anti-PD-1, anti-PD-L1 or anti-CTLA-4 therapy did not bar entry, and more than 35% had some.

Prior autoimmune disease or systemic immunosuppression barred patients. CDR1 and CDR2 (germline): MDHEN, SYDVKM. CDR3 length equals 15 residues. Some clones are missing from TCRdb's copy, which holds only in-frame ones; the method was immunoSEQ multiplex PCR. The sample has under 100,000 clones; roughly 90% are singletons. Of note for this clone: One end of the junction fails to match germline, which may point to a read error.

The TCR comes from an adult with an advanced solid tumor such as melanoma, head and neck, liver or kidney cancer. This sample comprised CD4+ or CD8+ T cells sorted from blood, obtained in a trial of the OX40 agonist ivuxolimab. This chain links TRBV28 with TRBJ2-7; 13 nucleotides line up with TRBD2. CDR3 in DNA: TGTGCCAGCAGTCTATGGACTAGCGGGAGCCACGAGCAGTACTTC. Protein sequence: CASSLWTSGSHEQYF.